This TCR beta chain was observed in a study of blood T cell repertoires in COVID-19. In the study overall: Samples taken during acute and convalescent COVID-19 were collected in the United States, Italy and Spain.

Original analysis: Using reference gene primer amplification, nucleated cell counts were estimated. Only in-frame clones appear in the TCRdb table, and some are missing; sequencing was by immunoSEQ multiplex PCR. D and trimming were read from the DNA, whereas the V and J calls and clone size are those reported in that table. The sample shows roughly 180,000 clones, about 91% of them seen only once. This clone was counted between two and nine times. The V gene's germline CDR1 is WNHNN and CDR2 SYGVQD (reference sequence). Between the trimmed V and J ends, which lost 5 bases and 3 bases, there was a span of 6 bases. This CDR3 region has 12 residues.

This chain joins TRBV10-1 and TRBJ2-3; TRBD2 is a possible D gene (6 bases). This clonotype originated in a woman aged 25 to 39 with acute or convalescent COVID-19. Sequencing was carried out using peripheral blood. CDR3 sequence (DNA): TGCGCCAGCAGTAGCGGGACAGATACGCAGTATTTT. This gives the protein CASSSGTDTQYF.